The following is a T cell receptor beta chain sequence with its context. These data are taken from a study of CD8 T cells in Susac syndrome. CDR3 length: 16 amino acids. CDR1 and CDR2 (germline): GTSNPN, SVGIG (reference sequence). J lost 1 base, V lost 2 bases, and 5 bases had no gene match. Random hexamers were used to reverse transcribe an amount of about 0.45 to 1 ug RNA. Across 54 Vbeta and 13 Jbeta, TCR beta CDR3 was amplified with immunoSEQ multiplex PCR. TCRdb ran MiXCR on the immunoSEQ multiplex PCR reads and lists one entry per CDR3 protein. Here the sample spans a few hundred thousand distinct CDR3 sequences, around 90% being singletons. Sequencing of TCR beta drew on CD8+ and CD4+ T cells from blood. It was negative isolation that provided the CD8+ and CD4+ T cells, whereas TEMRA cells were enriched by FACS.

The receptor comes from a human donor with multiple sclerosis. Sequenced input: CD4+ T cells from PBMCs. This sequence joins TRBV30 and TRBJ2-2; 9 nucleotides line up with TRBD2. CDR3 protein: CAWSKASGVNTGELFF. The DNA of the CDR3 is TGTGCCTGGAGTAAAGCTAGCGGGGTGAACACCGGGGAGCTGTTTTTT.